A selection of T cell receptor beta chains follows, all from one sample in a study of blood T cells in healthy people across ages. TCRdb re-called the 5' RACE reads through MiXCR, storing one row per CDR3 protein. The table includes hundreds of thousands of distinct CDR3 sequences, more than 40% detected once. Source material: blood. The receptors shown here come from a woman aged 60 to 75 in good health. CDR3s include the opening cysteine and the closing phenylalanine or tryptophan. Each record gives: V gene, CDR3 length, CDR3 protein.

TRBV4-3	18	CASSQDGNRDRGIYEQYF
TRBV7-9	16	CASSLRRVNGYNEQFF
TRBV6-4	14	CASSAASTDNEQFF
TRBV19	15	CASSTGTYSKETQYF
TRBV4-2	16	CASSHLGGSSHNEQFF
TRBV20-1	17	CSASPDLRTSTLKTQYF
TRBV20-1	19	CSASVASGRDMSSYNEQFF
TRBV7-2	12	CASSSYRDAQYF
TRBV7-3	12	CASSSTRDTQYF
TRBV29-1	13	CSAGVFSYNEQFF
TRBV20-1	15	CSARDGWGTNEKLFF
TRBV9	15	CASSSRTSGINEQFF
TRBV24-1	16	CATSDFRERYQETQYF
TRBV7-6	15	CASSDTGAGETEAFF
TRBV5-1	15	CASSLEGLAMNEQYF
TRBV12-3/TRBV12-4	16	CASSTGTPGSNTEAFF
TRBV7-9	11	CASSPQGEQYF
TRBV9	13	CASSETGSEGYTF
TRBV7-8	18	CASSPRLATTHPNEFQFF
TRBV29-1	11	CSVVTAGTYTF
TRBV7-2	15	CASSLGLTEAHGYTF
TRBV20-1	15	CSAPAPGGFTGELFF
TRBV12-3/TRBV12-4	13	CASSNQGGNEQFF
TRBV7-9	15	CASSLGARVDYGYTF
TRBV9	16	CASSVGSGTPLETQYF
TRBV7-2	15	CASSFVAGDSDTQYF
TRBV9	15	CASSVGQITGNTIYF
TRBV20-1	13	CSAWDPGVYGHTF
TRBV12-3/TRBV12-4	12	CASSSGTRVQYF
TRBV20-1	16	CSARDEAGTLYNEQFF
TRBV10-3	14	CAISEEGPSNGYTF
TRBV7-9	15	CASSPREQGGSPLHF
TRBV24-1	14	CATSEEDRADTQYF
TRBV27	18	CASSTQGGLLTGANVLTF
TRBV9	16	CASSVLTSGRANEQFF
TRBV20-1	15	CSARGERERQETQYF
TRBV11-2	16	CASSSRTQLAKNIQYF
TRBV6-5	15	CASRRGTSGSNEQFF
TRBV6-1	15	CASRDRVQANEKLFF
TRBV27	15	CASSTPIRGSYEQYF
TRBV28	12	CASIQQGVEQFF